This entry lists 27 T cell receptor beta chains sequenced from one sample in a study of Ad26.COV2.S vaccination and SARS-CoV-2 variants. Data came from immunoSEQ multiplex PCR; TCRdb stores just in-frame clones and leaves some out. Altogether around 350,000 clones are present, about 91% being singletons, with the ten largest covering 3.5% to 4.5%. The sequencing here drew on peripheral blood, taken after recovery from COVID-19. Receptor source: a human donor who had recovered from COVID-19.

The V call is TRBV7-6, the J call TRBJ2-5; D gene unclear. Germline V gene sequence: CDR1 SGHVS, CDR2 FNYEAQ. The CDR3 runs to 14 residues. The V and J ends lost 0 bases and 5 bases respectively, with 10 bases between them. The CDR3 DNA reads as TGTGCCAGCAGCTTAGCACCCCCTGGGGAGACCCAGTACTTC. It encodes CASSLAPPGETQYF.

The chain combines TRBV7-8 with TRBJ2-2, with 7 bases aligning to TRBD1. CDR3 size: 15 residues. The V segment lost 6 bases and the J segment 5 bases; nucleotides outside the gene matches: 9. The germline CDR1 and CDR2 sequences are SGHVS and FQNEAQ. CDR3 DNA: TGTGCCAGCAGTCACCGACAGGGAGAGACCGGGGAGCTGTTTTTT. Protein product: CASSHRQGETGELFF.

The CDR3 DNA follows: TGTGCCAGTAGTATAGGGTCGGGGCTAGGCAATCAGCCCCAGCATTTT. It encodes CASSIGSGLGNQPQHF. The chain combines TRBV19 with TRBJ1-5, with TRBD1 as a possible D gene (5 bases). The CDR3 consists of 16 residues. V lost 1 base and J lost 2, with 12 bases in between. Germline values: CDR1 LNHDA, CDR2 SQIVND (reference sequence).

The V gene is TRBV5-1, the J gene TRBJ2-1, with 7 bases fitting TRBD2. Trimming cost V 7 bases and J 4 bases; bases outside gene matches: 8. Germline CDR1 and CDR2: SGHRS and YFSETQ. This CDR3 has 14 residues. The CDR3 bases are TGCGCCAGCCACCCTGCGGGGGTTTACAATGAGCAGTTCTTC. It is translated as CASHPAGVYNEQFF.

The chain carries TRBV11-2 and TRBJ1-1; D might be TRBD1 (5 bases). The CDR3 consists of 14 residues. Germline V CDR1 and CDR2: SGHAT, FQNNGV. The germline V and J ends were trimmed by 1 base and 6 bases, with 12 bases remaining between them. The DNA for the CDR3 is TGTGCCAGCAGCTTAGTTTCGGTGGGGGCTGAAGCTTTCTTT. Encoded protein: CASSLVSVGAEAFF.

CDR3 sequence (DNA): TGTGCCACCAGCAGAGGGACAGGGGGCGGCTATGGCTACACCTTC. Encoded protein: CATSRGTGGGYGYTF. V is TRBV15 and J is TRBJ1-2, with 11 bases lining up with TRBD1. CDR1 is LNHNV, CDR2 YYDKDF, per germline (reference sequence). V was clipped by 1 base and J by 4 bases; unmatched bases: 2. The CDR3 totals 15 residues. The variable domain in full, with the rest retrieved from reference TRBV15 and TRBJ1-2, is DAMVIQNPRYQVTQFGKPVTLSCSQTLNHNVMYWYQQKSSQAPKLLFHYYDKDFNNEADTPDNFQSRRPNTSFCFLDIRSPGLGDTAMYLCATSRGTGGGYGYTFGSGTRLTVV.

The chain employs TRBV19 and TRBJ1-6; no firm D call. This CDR3 spans 15 amino acids. From germline, CDR1 is LNHDA and CDR2 SQIVND (reference sequence). V lost 4 bases, J lost 7 bases, and 14 bases lay in between. CDR3 protein: CASSRGGMGNSPLHF. As DNA, the CDR3 is TGTGCCAGTAGTAGGGGAGGGATGGGGAATTCACCCCTCCACTTT.

The V and J genes are TRBV5-6 and TRBJ2-1; tentatively, D is TRBD1 or TRBD2 (6 bases each). With 4 bases removed from V and 4 bases from J, the gap between germline ends came to 18 bases. From germline, CDR1 is SGHDT and CDR2 YYEEEE. CDR3 length: 16 amino acids. Here the CDR3 reads CASSHEGDSLYNEQFF. CDR3 coding DNA: TGTGCCAGCAGCCACGAGGGGGACTCTTTATACAATGAGCAGTTCTTC.

The chain couples TRBV5-1 to TRBJ2-2; the match to TRBD1 covers 7 bases. CDR3 length equals 15 residues. V dropped 4 bases and J dropped 8; count of bases not matched to a gene: 11. CDR1 and CDR2 from the germline V gene are SGHRS and YFSETQ. The DNA of the CDR3 is TGCGCCAGCAGCCCAGAGACCGGACAGGCTGGGGAGCTGTTTTTT. Its protein product is CASSPETGQAGELFF. The variable domain in full, with the rest retrieved from reference TRBV5-1 and TRBJ2-2, is KAGVTQTPRYLIKTRGQQVTLSCSPISGHRSVSWYQQTPGQGLQFLFEYFSETQRNKGNFPGRFSGRQFSNSRSEMNVSTLELGDSALYLCASSPETGQAGELFFGEGSRLTVL.

The rearrangement uses TRBV19 and TRBJ1-2, with D unclear. Germline CDR1 reads LNHDA; CDR2 reads SQIVND (reference sequence). This CDR3 region has 16 residues. Between the trimmed V and J ends, which lost 4 bases and 2 bases, there was a span of 17 bases. The CDR3 reads CASSTRIERGNYGYTF. The CDR3 coding sequence is TGTGCCAGTAGTACCCGAATAGAACGGGGAAACTATGGCTACACCTTC.

This chain joins TRBV6-6 and TRBJ2-7; tentatively, D is TRBD1 or TRBD2 (5 bases each). V dropped 6 bases and J dropped 6 bases, with 15 bases sitting between them. The CDR3 sequence is 13 residues long. Germline-derived CDR1 and CDR2 are MNHNY and SVGAGI (reference sequence). For the CDR3, the DNA is TGTGCCAGCAGCCCGTCCGGGACGAGCGAGCAGTACTTC. Its translation: CASSPSGTSEQYF.

This clone was found once. This sequence joins TRBV10-1 and TRBJ2-1, with D perhaps TRBD2 (6 bases). Germline V gives CDR1 WNHNN, CDR2 SYGVQD (reference sequence). V was pared by 2 bases and J by 1 base, with 15 bases between. The CDR3 contains 17 residues. CDR3 coding DNA: TGCGCCAGCAGTGAGGGGGGGTCTAAAATTTCCTACAATGAGCAGTTCTTC. It yields the protein CASSEGGSKISYNEQFF.

The CDR3: CASSLGPSGNTIYF. CDR3 coding DNA: TGTGCCAGCAGCTTGGGGCCCTCTGGAAACACCATATATTTT. The chain links TRBV5-4 to TRBJ1-3; D not certain. Germline-derived CDR1 and CDR2 are SGHNT and YYREEE (reference sequence). This CDR3 region has 14 residues. Trimming took off 0 bases at V and 0 bases at J, with 4 bases between the two ends.

The CDR3: CASSLLPQGQGIPGANVLTF. The CDR3 region has the DNA TGCGCCAGCAGCCTCCTCCCCCAGGGACAGGGGATCCCTGGGGCCAACGTCCTGACTTTC. V usage is TRBV4-1 and J usage is TRBJ2-6, with TRBD1 matching over 10 bases. Trimming removed 4 bases from V and 2 bases from J; junction bases left unmatched: 14. The CDR3 extends over 20 amino acids. Germline V gene lookup returns CDR1 MGHRA and CDR2 YSYEKL.

The V call is TRBV18, the J call TRBJ1-1; tentative D call: TRBD1 (6 bases). V shed 7 bases and J shed 0 bases, with 15 bases lying between them. The CDR3 is made up of 15 amino acids. CDR1 is KGHSH and CDR2 is LQKENI in the germline V gene. The CDR3 spells CASWSEDRLNTEAFF. CDR3 DNA: TGTGCCAGCTGGAGCGAAGACAGGCTGAACACTGAAGCTTTCTTT.

This rearrangement joins TRBV5-1 to TRBJ1-2; D possibly corresponds to TRBD1 (5 bases). The V end lost 1 base, the J end lost 0 bases, and 16 bases lay between the germline ends. CDR3 length: 17 residues. Germline CDR1 SGHRS, CDR2 YFSETQ. CDR3 region: CASSLSRQGPSNYGYTF. CDR3 sequence (DNA): TGCGCCAGCAGCTTGTCTCGCCAGGGACCATCTAACTATGGCTACACCTTC.

The chain links TRBV13 to TRBJ1-2; 8 bases map to TRBD1. Germline CDR1 reads PRHDT; CDR2 reads FYEKMQ (reference sequence). V lost 4 bases, J lost 8 bases, and 15 bases stayed unmatched. The CDR3 extends over 16 amino acids. The CDR3 region has the DNA TGTGCCAGCAGCTACCACCCTGGACAGGGAGTCGGCGGCTACACCTTC. Its translation is CASSYHPGQGVGGYTF.

The chain's CDR3 is CASRRPGTEFGYTF. In DNA, the CDR3 is TGTGCCAGCAGACGCCCCGGGACAGAGTTTGGCTACACCTTC. V gene TRBV11-2 combines with J gene TRBJ1-2; 7 positions agree with TRBD1. Unmatched junction bases numbered 11, after V lost 6 bases and J lost 7 bases. The CDR3 runs 14 residues. Per germline, CDR1 SGHAT and CDR2 FQNNGV.

This rearrangement joins TRBV5-1 to TRBJ2-6, with D maybe TRBD1 (6 bases). Trimming pared 1 base from V and 4 bases from J, leaving 12 bases between. CDR3 length: 16 residues. Germline V CDR1 and CDR2: SGHRS, YFSETQ. CDR3 DNA sequence: TGCGCCAGCAGCTTGTTTAGGGGGAGCGGGGCCAACGTCCTGACTTTC. This codes for CASSLFRGSGANVLTF.

The chain recombines TRBV3-1 (or the pseudogene TRBV3-2) with TRBJ2-7; D possibly corresponds to TRBD1 (6 bases). Trimming removed 4 bases from V and 2 bases from J, with 12 bases in between. Germline V gene lookup returns CDR1 LGHDT and CDR2 YNNKEL (reference sequence). This CDR3 spans 14 amino acids. Here the CDR3 reads CASSPPDRTYEQYF. The CDR3 DNA sequence: TGTGCCAGCAGCCCACCGGACAGAACCTACGAGCAGTACTTC.

This chain connects TRBV5-6 to TRBJ2-4, with a tentative D call TRBD1 (5 bases). The V end lost 3 bases, the J end lost 6 bases, and 7 bases lay between the germline ends. CDR1 and CDR2 (germline): SGHDT, YYEEEE. This CDR3 contains 12 residues. CDR3 nucleotides: TGTGCCAGCAGCTATGACAGAAACATTCAGTACTTC. Protein: CASSYDRNIQYF. Based on the CDR3 plus reference TRBV5-6 and TRBJ2-4, the full variable domain is DAGVTQSPTHLIKTRGQQVTLRCSPKSGHDTVSWYQQALGQGPQFIFQYYEEEERQRGNFPDRFSGHQFPNYSSELNVNALLLGDSALYLCASSYDRNIQYFGAGTRLSVL.

The chain carries TRBV29-1 and TRBJ1-2; D not certain. Germline V gene lookup returns CDR1 SQVTM and CDR2 ANQGSEA. Trimming took off 0 bases at V and 1 base at J, with 9 bases between the two ends. The CDR3 spans 14 residues. This CDR3 is CSVEDRASNYGYTF. CDR3 coding DNA: TGCAGCGTTGAAGATAGGGCCAGTAACTATGGCTACACCTTC.

CDR3 nucleotide sequence: TGTGCCACCAGCAGAGATCTCCCAGACAACTATGGCTACACCTTC. Its protein product is CATSRDLPDNYGYTF. The chain joins TRBV15 to TRBJ1-2, with D uncertain. This CDR3 has 15 residues. Trimming took 0 bases from V and 2 from J, leaving 10 bases between them. Germline CDR1 is LNHNV and CDR2 is YYDKDF (reference sequence).

The V and J genes are TRBV7-9 and TRBJ1-2; D is perhaps TRBD1 (5 bases). V dropped 0 bases and J dropped 2 bases, with 7 bases sitting between them. The CDR3 covers 14 residues. Per the germline V gene, CDR1 is SEHNR and CDR2 is FQNEAQ (reference sequence). The DNA for the CDR3 is TGTGCCAGCAGCTTAGCGGCAGGGAACTATGGCTACACCTTC. It encodes CASSLAAGNYGYTF.

The chain links TRBV11-3 to TRBJ2-7, with 9 bases that match TRBD1. The germline gives CDR1 SGHNT, CDR2 YENEEA. V shed 5 bases, J shed 4 bases, and the junction held 6 bases outside the gene matches. This CDR3 contains 14 residues. This CDR3 is CASSLGTGLYEQYF. The CDR3 nucleotides read TGTGCCAGCAGCCTAGGGACAGGGCTATACGAGCAGTACTTC.

The chain joins TRBV6-5 to TRBJ2-7, with 11 bases lining up with TRBD1. Looked up from germline, CDR1 is MNHEY and CDR2 is SVGAGI. The CDR3 runs to 14 residues. V shed 6 bases, J shed 4 bases, and the junction held 5 bases outside the gene matches. The CDR3 spells CASRRDRGSYEQYF. The DNA of the CDR3 is TGTGCCAGCAGGCGGGACAGGGGGTCGTACGAGCAGTACTTC.

This clone was seen once. The J gene is TRBJ2-1, the V gene TRBV27, with D tentatively TRBD1 or TRBD2 (6 bases each). Germline lookup yields CDR1 MNHEY and CDR2 SMNVEV (reference sequence). V lost 5 bases, J lost 2 bases, and 13 bases lay in between. The CDR3 runs to 15 residues. The CDR3 DNA sequence: TGTGCCAGCAGTCGAACGGGGGCTACCTACAATGAGCAGTTCTTC. It yields the protein CASSRTGATYNEQFF.